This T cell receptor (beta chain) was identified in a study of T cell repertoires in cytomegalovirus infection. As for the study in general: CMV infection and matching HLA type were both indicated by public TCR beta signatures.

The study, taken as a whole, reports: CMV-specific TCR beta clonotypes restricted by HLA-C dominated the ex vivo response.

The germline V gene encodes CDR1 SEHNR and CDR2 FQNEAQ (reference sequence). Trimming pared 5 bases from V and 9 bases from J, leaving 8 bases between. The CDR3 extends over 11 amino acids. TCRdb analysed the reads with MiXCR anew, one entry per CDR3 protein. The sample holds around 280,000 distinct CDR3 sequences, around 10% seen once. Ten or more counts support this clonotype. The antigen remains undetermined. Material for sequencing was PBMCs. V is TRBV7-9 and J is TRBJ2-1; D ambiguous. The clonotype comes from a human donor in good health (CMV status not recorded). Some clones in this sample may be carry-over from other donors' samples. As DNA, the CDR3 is TGTGCCAGCAGCCTTCGAGGTGAGCAGTTCTTC. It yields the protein CASSLRGEQFF.